The next 18 T cell receptor beta chains were all read from a single sample in a study of graft-versus-host responses after intestinal transplantation. This table comes from immunoSEQ multiplex PCR, and its TCRdb copy is limited to in-frame clones, with some not included. The table includes about 9,800 clones, about 90% detected once. The sequencing here drew on PBMCs, taken approximately 46 days after intestinal transplant. These receptors all come from a human patient who received an intestinal transplant, so some T cells may come from the graft donor.

The rearrangement joins TRBV7-2 to TRBJ1-2; TRBD1 might be the D (5 bases). The length of the CDR3 is 15 residues. The ends were cut back, 7 bases at V and 6 bases at J, with 21 bases in the middle. Germline CDR1 SGHTA, CDR2 FQGNSA. CDR3 DNA: TGTGCCAGCACCCCATCCTACGGGACGGCAAATGGCTACACCTTC. Its protein product is CASTPSYGTANGYTF.

The V gene is TRBV6-1, the J gene TRBJ2-7; 7 bases fit TRBD1. CDR3 length: 13 amino acids. The germline V gene encodes CDR1 MNHNS and CDR2 SASEGT. After removal of 6 bases from V and 2 bases from J, the junction contained 4 bases not matched to a gene. The CDR3 here is CASSLTGTYEQYF. The CDR3 region has the DNA TGTGCCAGCAGCTTGACAGGGACCTACGAGCAGTACTTC.

V is TRBV18 and J is TRBJ1-4; 7 bases fit TRBD1. The germline gives CDR1 KGHSH, CDR2 LQKENI. The CDR3 has 14 amino acids. The V segment lost 3 bases and the J segment 4 bases; nucleotides outside the gene matches: 2. The CDR3: CASSPGQFNEKLFF. CDR3 nucleotides: TGTGCCAGCTCACCGGGACAGTTTAATGAAAAACTGTTTTTT. Looking up the rest from reference TRBV18 and TRBJ1-4 gives the full variable domain: NAGVMQNPRHLVRRRGQEARLRCSPMKGHSHVYWYRQLPEEGLKFMVYLQKENIIDESGMPKERFSAEFPKEGPSILRIQQVVRGDSAAYFCASSPGQFNEKLFFGSGTQLSVL.

The V call is TRBV18, the J call TRBJ1-4; no definite D call. The CDR3 loop spans 15 amino acids. CDR1 is KGHSH and CDR2 is LQKENI in the germline V gene. V was shortened by 0 bases and J by 3 bases, with 8 bases between the two germline ends. CDR3 coding DNA: TGTGCCAGCTCACCACCCGGCAGTCCTAATGAAAAACTGTTTTTT. This codes for CASSPPGSPNEKLFF.

The V call is TRBV7-3, the J call TRBJ1-1; D is uncertain. From germline, CDR1 is SGHTA and CDR2 FQGTGA. The CDR3 is 14 amino acids. Trimming stripped 1 base from V and 1 base from J, with 7 bases between. The CDR3 sequence: CASSLSQKNTEAFF. Written as DNA, the CDR3 is TGTGCCAGCAGCTTAAGCCAGAAGAACACTGAAGCTTTCTTT.

This chain joins TRBV29-1 and TRBJ1-2; 8 positions match TRBD1. After removal of 5 bases from V and 6 bases from J, the junction contained 5 bases not matched to a gene. This CDR3 has 12 residues. CDR1 and CDR2 (germline): SQVTM, ANQGSEA. Here the CDR3 DNA reads TGCAGCGTTTCCGGACAGGGCCATGGCTACACCTTC. As protein: CSVSGQGHGYTF.

This rearrangement joins TRBV2 to TRBJ2-1, with D perhaps TRBD2 (6 bases). Germline assignment: CDR1 SNHLY and CDR2 FYNNEI. The CDR3 extends over 16 amino acids. V was shortened by 3 bases and J by 2 bases, with 14 bases between the two germline ends. As DNA, the CDR3 is TGTGCCAGCAGTGATGGTAGCGGAGTTACCTACAATGAGCAGTTCTTC. It encodes CASSDGSGVTYNEQFF.

Here the CDR3 reads CAWNPGTAYGYTF. CDR3 DNA: TGTGCCTGGAATCCTGGGACAGCCTATGGCTACACCTTC. The chain recombines TRBV30 with TRBJ1-2, with 7 bases lining up with TRBD1. V was pared by 4 bases and J by 4 bases, with 6 bases of the junction left unmatched. This CDR3 contains 13 residues. Germline CDR1 reads GTSNPN; CDR2 reads SVGIG (reference sequence).

The CDR3: CSAPATSGRNDNEQFF. As DNA, the CDR3 is TGCAGCGCCCCAGCTACTAGCGGGAGGAACGACAATGAGCAGTTCTTC. This sequence joins TRBV29-1 and TRBJ2-1, with 12 nucleotides matching TRBD2. V trimming: 7 bases; J trimming: 5 bases; junction bases outside the gene matches: 12. Germline CDR1 is SQVTM and CDR2 is ANQGSEA. This CDR3 contains 16 residues.

A single count supports this clone. The chain uses TRBV2 and TRBJ1-6, with 7 bases aligning to TRBD1. The CDR3 spans 18 residues. From germline, CDR1 is SNHLY and CDR2 FYNNEI. V lost 6 bases to trimming and J lost 1 base; unmatched junction nucleotides: 12. CDR3 coding DNA: TGTGCCAGCAGCCTGGACAGGCGGGGGAGGTCCTATAATTCACCCCTCCACTTT. It is translated as CASSLDRRGRSYNSPLHF.

The chain employs TRBV4-1 and TRBJ1-2; D gene unclear. Looked up from germline, CDR1 is MGHRA and CDR2 is YSYEKL. V dropped 1 base and J dropped 4 bases, with 13 bases sitting between them. The CDR3 is made up of 15 amino acids. The CDR3 reads CASSQVSGVSYGYTF. CDR3 sequence (DNA): TGCGCCAGCAGCCAAGTTTCTGGGGTGAGCTATGGCTACACCTTC.

V is TRBV29-1 and J is TRBJ2-7; 9 bases fit TRBD2. The CDR3 contains 16 residues. The germline V gene encodes CDR1 SQVTM and CDR2 ANQGSEA. After removal of 1 base from V and 0 bases from J, the junction contained 7 bases not matched to a gene. CDR3 sequence: CSVEGPTSGSSYEQYF. The CDR3 DNA reads as TGCAGCGTTGAAGGTCCGACTAGCGGTAGCTCCTACGAGCAGTACTTC.

In regard to this clone: This same CDR3 is encoded by further DNA sequences in the sample. V is TRBV7-9 and J is TRBJ1-1; D uncertain. CDR3 length: 10 residues. CDR1 is SEHNR, CDR2 FQNEAQ, per germline (reference sequence). CDR3 nucleotide sequence: TGTGCTACGTCGGTCACCGAAGCTTTCTTT. Translation: CATSVTEAFF.

The chain uses TRBV5-5 and TRBJ1-2; D call uncertain. The CDR3 extends over 14 amino acids. Trimming left V 4 bases short and J 8 bases short, with 18 bases between. CDR1 is SGHKS and CDR2 is YYEKEE in the germline V gene (reference sequence). CDR3 DNA sequence: TGTGCCAGCAGCGCGGATTTCGGGGTGCGCGGCTACACCTTC. Protein sequence: CASSADFGVRGYTF.

The rearrangement joins TRBV28 to TRBJ1-4; possible D gene TRBD1, 5 bases. The germline gives CDR1 MDHEN, CDR2 SYDVKM. CDR3 length: 17 residues. V was trimmed by 5 bases and J by 2 bases, leaving 18 bases between them. The CDR3, as DNA: TGTGCCAGCAGTAGGGGAAGCCCTCCCTCGACTAATGAAAAACTGTTTTTT. This gives the protein CASSRGSPPSTNEKLFF.

The CDR3 protein is CASSIEIPDTQYF. In nucleotides, the CDR3 is TGTGCCAGTAGTATAGAAATACCAGATACGCAGTATTTT. The chain combines TRBV19 with TRBJ2-3, with D unclear. The CDR3 is 13 amino acids. CDR1 and CDR2 (germline): LNHDA, SQIVND (reference sequence). Trimming cost V 0 bases and J 4 bases, with 5 bases left between them.

This chain joins TRBV7-3 and TRBJ2-1; 11 positions match TRBD2. Germline V CDR1 and CDR2: SGHTA, FQGTGA. V dropped 4 bases and J dropped 9; count of bases not matched to a gene: 2. The CDR3 has 13 residues. CDR3 nucleotide sequence: TGTGCCAGCAGCTCACTAGCGGGAGTTGAGCAGTTCTTC. It translates to CASSSLAGVEQFF.

The V and J genes are TRBV6-5 and TRBJ1-4; possible D gene TRBD1, 5 bases. Germline assignment: CDR1 MNHEY and CDR2 SVGAGI. The CDR3 spans 14 residues. The V end was cut by 3 bases, the J end by 3 bases, with 8 bases between. The CDR3 loop is CASSYSGANEKLFF. CDR3 nucleotide sequence: TGTGCCAGCAGTTATTCGGGGGCTAATGAAAAACTGTTTTTT.